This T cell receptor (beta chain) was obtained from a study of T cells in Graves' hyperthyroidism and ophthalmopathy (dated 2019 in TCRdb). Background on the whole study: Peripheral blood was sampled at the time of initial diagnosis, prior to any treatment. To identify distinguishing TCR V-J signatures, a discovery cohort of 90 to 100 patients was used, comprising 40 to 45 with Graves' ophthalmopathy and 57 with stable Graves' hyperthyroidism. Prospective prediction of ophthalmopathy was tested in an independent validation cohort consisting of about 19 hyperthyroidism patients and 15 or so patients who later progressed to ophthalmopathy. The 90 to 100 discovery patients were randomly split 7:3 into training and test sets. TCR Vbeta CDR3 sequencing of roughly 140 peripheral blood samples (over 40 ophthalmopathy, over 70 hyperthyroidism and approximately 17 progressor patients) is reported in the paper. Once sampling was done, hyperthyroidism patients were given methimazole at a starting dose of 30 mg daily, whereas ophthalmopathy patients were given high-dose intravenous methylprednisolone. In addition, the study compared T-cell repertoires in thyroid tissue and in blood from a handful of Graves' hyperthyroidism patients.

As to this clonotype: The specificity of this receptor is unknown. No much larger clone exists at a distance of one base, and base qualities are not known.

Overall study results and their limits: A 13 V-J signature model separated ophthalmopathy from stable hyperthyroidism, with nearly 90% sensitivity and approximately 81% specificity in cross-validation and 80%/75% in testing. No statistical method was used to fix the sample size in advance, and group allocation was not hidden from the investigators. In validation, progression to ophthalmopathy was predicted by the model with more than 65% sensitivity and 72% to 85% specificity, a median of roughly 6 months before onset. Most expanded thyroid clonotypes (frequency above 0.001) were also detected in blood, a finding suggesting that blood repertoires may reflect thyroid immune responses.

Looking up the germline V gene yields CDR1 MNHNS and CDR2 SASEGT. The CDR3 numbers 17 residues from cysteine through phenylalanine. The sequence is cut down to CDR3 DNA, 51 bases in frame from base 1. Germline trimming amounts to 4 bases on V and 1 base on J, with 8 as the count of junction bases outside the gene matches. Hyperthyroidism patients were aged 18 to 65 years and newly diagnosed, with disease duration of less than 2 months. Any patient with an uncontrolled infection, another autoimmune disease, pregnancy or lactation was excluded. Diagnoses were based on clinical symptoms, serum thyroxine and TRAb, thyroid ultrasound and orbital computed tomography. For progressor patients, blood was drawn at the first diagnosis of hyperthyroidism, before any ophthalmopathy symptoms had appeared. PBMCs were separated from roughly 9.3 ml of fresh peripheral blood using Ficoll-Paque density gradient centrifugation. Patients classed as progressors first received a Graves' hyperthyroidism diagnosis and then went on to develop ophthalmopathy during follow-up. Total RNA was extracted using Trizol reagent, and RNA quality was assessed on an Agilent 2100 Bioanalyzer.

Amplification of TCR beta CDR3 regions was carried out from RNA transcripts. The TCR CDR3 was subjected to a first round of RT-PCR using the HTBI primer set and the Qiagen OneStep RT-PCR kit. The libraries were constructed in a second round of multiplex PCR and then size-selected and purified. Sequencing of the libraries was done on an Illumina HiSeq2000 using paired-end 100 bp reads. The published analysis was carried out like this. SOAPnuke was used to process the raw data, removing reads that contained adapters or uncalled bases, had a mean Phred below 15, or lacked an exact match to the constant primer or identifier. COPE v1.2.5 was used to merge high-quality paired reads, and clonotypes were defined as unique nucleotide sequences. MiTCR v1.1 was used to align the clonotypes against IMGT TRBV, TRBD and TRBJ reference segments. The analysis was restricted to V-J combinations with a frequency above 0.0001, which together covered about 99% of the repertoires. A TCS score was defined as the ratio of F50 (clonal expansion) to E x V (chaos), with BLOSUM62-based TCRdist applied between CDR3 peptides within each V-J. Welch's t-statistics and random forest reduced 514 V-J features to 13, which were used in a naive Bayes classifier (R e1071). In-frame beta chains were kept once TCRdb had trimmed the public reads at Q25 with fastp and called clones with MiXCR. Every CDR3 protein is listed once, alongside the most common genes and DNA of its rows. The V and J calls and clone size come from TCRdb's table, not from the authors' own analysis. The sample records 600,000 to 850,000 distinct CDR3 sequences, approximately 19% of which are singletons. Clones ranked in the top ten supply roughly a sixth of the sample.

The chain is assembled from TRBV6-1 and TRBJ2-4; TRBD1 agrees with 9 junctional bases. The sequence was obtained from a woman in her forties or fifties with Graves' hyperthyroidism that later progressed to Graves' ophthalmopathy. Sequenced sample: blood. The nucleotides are TGTGCCAGCAGTGGAGGACAGGGGTCCCTGGCCAAAAACATTCAGTACTTC. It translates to CASSGGQGSLAKNIQYF.